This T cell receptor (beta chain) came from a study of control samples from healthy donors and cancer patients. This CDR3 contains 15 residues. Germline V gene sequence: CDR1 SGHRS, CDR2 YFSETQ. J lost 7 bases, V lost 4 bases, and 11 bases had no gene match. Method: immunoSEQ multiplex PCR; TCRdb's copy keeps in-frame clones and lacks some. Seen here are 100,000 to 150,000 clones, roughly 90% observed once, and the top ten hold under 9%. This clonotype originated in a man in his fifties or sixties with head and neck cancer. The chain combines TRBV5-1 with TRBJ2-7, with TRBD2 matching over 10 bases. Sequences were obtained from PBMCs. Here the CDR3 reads CASSELAGKSTEQYF. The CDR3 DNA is TGCGCCAGCAGCGAACTAGCGGGAAAATCTACGGAGCAGTACTTC. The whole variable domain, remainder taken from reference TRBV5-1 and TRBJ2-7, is KAGVTQTPRYLIKTRGQQVTLSCSPISGHRSVSWYQQTPGQGLQFLFEYFSETQRNKGNFPGRFSGRQFSNSRSEMNVSTLELGDSALYLCASSELAGKSTEQYFGPGTRLTVT.